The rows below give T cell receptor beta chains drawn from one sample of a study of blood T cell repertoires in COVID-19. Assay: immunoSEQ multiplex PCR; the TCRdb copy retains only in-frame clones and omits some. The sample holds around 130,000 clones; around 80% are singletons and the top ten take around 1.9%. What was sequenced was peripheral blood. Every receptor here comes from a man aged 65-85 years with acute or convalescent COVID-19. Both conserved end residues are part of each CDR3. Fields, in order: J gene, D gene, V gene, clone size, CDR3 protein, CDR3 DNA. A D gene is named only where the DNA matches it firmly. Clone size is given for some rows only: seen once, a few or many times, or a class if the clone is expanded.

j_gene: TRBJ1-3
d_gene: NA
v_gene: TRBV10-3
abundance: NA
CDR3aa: CATVRELGNTIYF
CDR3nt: TGTGCCACGGTGAGGGAACTTGGAAACACCATATATTTT

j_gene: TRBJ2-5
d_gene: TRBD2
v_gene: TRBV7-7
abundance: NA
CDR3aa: CASSLGLAGVEYQETQYF
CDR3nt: TGTGCTAGCAGCTTAGGGCTAGCGGGGGTCGAGTACCAAGAGACCCAGTACTTC

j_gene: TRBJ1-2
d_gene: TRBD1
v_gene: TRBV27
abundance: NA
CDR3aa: CASRRTGQGARGYTF
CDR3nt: TGTGCCAGCAGGCGCACGGGACAGGGGGCGCGAGGCTACACCTTC

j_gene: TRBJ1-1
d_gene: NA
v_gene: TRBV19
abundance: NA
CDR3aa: CASSINVAGSGTEAFF
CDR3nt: TGTGCCAGTAGTATAAACGTCGCGGGGTCCGGGACTGAAGCTTTCTTT

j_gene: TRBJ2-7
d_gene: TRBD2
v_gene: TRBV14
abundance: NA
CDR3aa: CASSQGTSGGSHYEQYF
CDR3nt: TGTGCCAGCAGCCAAGGGACTAGCGGGGGATCGCACTACGAGCAGTACTTC

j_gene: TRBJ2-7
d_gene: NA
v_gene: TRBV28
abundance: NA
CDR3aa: CASSPGQGRGYEQYF
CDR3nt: TGTGCCAGCAGTCCAGGTCAGGGCAGGGGCTACGAGCAGTACTTC

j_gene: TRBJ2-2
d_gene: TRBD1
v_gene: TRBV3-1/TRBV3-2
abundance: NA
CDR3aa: CASSHENRGRELFF
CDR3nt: TGTGCCAGCAGCCACGAAAACAGGGGCCGGGAGCTGTTTTTT

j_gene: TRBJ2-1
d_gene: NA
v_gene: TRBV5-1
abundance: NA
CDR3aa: CASDGGPYNEQFF
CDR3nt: TGCGCCAGCGACGGGGGACCCTACAATGAGCAGTTCTTC

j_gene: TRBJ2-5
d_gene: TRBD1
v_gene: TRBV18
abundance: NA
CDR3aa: CASSPGQGKGETQYF
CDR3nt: TGTGCCAGCTCACCAGGACAGGGCAAGGGGGAGACCCAGTACTTC

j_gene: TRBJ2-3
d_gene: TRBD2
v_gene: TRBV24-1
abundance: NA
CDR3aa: CATSDTRTSGATDTQYF
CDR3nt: TGTGCCACCAGTGACACTCGGACTAGCGGGGCCACAGATACGCAGTATTTT

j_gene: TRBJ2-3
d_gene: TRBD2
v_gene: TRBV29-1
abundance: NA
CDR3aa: CSVRRGGPDTQYF
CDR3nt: TGCAGCGTTCGGCGGGGGGGACCAGATACGCAGTATTTT

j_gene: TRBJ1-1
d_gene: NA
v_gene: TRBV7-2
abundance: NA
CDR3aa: CASSLFPRSRKDTEAFF
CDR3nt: TGTGCCAGCAGCTTATTCCCCCGGAGTCGGAAGGACACTGAAGCTTTCTTT

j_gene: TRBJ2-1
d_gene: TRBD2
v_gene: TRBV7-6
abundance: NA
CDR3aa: CASSPIGTSGTPYEQFF
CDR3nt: TGTGCCAGCAGCCCGATAGGGACTAGCGGGACCCCATATGAGCAGTTCTTC

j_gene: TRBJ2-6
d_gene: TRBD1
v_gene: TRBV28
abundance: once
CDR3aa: CASSVWGTGDSGANVLTF
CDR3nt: TGTGCCAGCAGCGTCTGGGGGACAGGCGACTCTGGGGCCAACGTCCTGACTTTC

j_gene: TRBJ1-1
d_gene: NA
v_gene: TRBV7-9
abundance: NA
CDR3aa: CASSQGQGAFF
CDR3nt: TGTGCCAGCAGCCAGGGGCAGGGAGCTTTCTTT

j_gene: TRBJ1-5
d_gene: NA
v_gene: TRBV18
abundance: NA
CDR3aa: CASSPPAGQPQHF
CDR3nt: TGTGCCAGCTCACCACCGGCGGGACAGCCCCAGCATTTT

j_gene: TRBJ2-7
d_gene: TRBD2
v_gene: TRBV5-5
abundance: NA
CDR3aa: CASSRNLPGLAAYEQYF
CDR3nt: TGTGCCAGCAGCCGAAATCTACCGGGACTAGCGGCCTACGAGCAGTACTTC

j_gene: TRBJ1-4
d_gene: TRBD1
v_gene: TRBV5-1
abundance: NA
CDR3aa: CASSPGQAGEKLFF
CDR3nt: TGCGCCAGCAGCCCGGGACAGGCCGGTGAAAAACTGTTTTTT

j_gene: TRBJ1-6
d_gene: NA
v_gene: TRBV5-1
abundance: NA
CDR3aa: CASSLEASEGPLHF
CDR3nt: TGCGCCAGCAGCTTGGAGGCCAGCGAAGGACCCCTCCACTTT

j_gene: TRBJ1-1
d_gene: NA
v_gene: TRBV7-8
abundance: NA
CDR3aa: CASSPYRENTEAFF
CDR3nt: TGTGCCAGCAGCCCTTACCGGGAAAACACTGAAGCTTTCTTT

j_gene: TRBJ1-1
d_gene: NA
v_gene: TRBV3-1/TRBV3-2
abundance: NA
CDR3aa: CASSQEQYNTEAFF
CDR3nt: TGTGCCAGCAGCCAAGAACAGTACAACACTGAAGCTTTCTTT

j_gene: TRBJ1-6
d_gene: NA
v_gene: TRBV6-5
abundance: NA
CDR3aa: CAIRQDPHSPLHF
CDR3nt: TGTGCCATTCGACAGGACCCGCATTCACCCCTCCACTTT

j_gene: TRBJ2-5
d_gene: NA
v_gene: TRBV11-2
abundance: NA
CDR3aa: CASSLVYQETQYF
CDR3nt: TGTGCCAGCAGCTTAGTATACCAAGAGACCCAGTACTTC

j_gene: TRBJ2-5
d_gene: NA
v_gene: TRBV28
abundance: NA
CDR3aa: CCTGRKETQYF
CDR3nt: TGTTGTACAGGGAGAAAAGAGACCCAGTACTTC

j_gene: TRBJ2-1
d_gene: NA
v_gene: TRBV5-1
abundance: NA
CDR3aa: CASSIAGPATISYNEQFF
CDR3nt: TGCGCCAGCAGCATCGCGGGACCAGCCACGATATCTTACAATGAGCAGTTCTTC

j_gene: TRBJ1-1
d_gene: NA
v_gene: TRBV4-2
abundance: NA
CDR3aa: CASSQRSRTEAFF
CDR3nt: TGTGCCAGCAGCCAGCGCTCCCGGACTGAAGCTTTCTTT

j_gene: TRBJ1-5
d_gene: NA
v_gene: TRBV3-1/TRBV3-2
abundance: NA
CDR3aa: CARKYGGGYQPQHF
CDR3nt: TGTGCCAGGAAGTACGGGGGGGGTTATCAGCCCCAGCATTTT

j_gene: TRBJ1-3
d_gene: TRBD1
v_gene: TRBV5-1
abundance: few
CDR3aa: CASSRGTAQSSGNTIYF
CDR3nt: TGCGCCAGCAGCCGAGGGACAGCTCAAAGCTCTGGAAACACCATATATTTT

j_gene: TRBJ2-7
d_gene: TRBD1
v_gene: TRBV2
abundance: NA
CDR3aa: CASSARQGAEEQYF
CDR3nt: TGTGCCAGCAGTGCGCGGCAGGGGGCGGAAGAGCAGTACTTC

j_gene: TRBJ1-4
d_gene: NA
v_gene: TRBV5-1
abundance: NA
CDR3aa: CASSLAGRGDEKLFF
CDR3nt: TGCGCCAGCAGCTTGGCGGGGAGGGGGGACGAAAAACTGTTTTTT

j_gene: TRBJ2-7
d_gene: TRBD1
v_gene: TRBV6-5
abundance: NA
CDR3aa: CASSKTGGYEQYF
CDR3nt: TGTGCCAGCAGTAAAACAGGGGGCTACGAGCAGTACTTC

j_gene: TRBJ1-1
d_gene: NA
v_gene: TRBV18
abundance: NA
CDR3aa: CASSPEQGKNTEAFF
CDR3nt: TGTGCCAGCTCACCAGAGCAGGGTAAGAACACTGAAGCTTTCTTT

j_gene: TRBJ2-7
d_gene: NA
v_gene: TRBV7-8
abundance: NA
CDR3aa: CASSLDSRDIIYYEQYF
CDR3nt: TGTGCCAGCAGCTTAGATTCCCGCGACATAATATACTACGAGCAGTACTTC

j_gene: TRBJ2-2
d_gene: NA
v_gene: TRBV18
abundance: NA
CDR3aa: CASSPPSSPGGELFF
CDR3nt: TGTGCCAGCTCACCACCGAGTAGTCCGGGCGGGGAGCTGTTTTTT

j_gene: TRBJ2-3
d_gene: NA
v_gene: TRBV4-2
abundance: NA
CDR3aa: CASSQEDGRLALTDTQYF
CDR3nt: TGTGCCAGCAGCCAAGAGGACGGGCGGCTAGCATTAACAGATACGCAGTATTTT

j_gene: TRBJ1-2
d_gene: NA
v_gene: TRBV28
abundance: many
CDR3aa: CASSGWAGPSWDYGYTF
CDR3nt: TGTGCCAGCAGTGGGTGGGCAGGGCCCTCCTGGGACTATGGCTACACCTTC

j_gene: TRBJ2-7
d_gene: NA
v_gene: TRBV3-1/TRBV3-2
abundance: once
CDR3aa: CASSQGYTTYEQYF
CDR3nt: TGTGCCAGCAGCCAAGGGTACACGACCTACGAGCAGTACTTC

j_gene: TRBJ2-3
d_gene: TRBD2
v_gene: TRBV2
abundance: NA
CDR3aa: CASSLTPPRLAGGRVDTQYF
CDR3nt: TGTGCCAGCAGCCTGACACCCCCCAGACTAGCGGGGGGCAGGGTAGATACGCAGTATTTT

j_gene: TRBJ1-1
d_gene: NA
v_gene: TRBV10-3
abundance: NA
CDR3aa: CATTWREGTEAFF
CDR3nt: TGTGCCACGACATGGCGGGAGGGGACTGAAGCTTTCTTT

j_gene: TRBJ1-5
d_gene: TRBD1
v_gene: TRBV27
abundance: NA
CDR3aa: CASSTGVGNQPQHF
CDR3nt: TGTGCCAGCAGCACAGGGGTGGGCAATCAGCCCCAGCATTTT

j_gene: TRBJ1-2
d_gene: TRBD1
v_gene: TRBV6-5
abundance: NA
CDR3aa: CASSTRDRSYYGYTF
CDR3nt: TGTGCCAGCAGTACCCGGGACAGGTCTTACTATGGCTACACCTTC

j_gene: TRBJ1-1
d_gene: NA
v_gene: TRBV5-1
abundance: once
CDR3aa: CASSPGAGRDEAFF
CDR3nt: TGCGCCAGCAGCCCCGGGGCGGGGAGAGATGAAGCTTTCTTT

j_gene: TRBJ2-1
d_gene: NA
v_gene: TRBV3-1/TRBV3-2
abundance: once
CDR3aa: CASSQIMSPRPGNEQFF
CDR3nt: TGTGCCAGCAGCCAGATAATGTCACCCCGGCCAGGCAATGAGCAGTTCTTC

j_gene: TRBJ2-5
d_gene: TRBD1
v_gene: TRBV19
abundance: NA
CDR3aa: CASSTGQGNSETQYF
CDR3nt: TGTGCCAGTAGTACGGGACAGGGGAATTCAGAGACCCAGTACTTC

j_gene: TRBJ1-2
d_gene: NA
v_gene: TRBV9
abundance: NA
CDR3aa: CASSLGTLPNYGYTF
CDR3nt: TGTGCCAGCAGCCTGGGGACACTTCCGAACTATGGCTACACCTTC

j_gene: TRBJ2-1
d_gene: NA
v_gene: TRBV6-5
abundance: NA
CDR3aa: CASSSTSIGSYNEQFF
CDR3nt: TGTGCCAGCAGTTCGACTAGTATCGGCTCCTACAATGAGCAGTTCTTC

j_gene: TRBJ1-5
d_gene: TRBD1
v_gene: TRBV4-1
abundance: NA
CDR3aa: CASSQVPQGNQPQHF
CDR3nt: TGCGCCAGCAGCCAAGTCCCACAGGGGAATCAGCCCCAGCATTTT

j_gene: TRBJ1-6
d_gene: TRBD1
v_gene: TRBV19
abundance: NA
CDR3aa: CASSIGQGIYSPLHF
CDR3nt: TGTGCCAGTAGTATAGGACAGGGGATTTATTCACCCCTCCACTTT